These T cell receptor beta chains were read from a single sample in a study of blood T cell repertoires in COVID-19. The repertoire was sequenced with immunoSEQ multiplex PCR; TCRdb's copy has only in-frame clones and lacks some. Of about 64,000 clones listed, 82% were seen once; the top ten hold 10% to 15%. The sample was peripheral blood. These receptors originate from a human donor in a cohort sampled during active COVID-19. CDR3s include the opening cysteine and the closing phenylalanine or tryptophan. D genes are given only for firm matches. Clone size is shown for a subset of rows, as once, few, many or a class of expanded clone.

j_call v_call clone_size d_call cdr3_aa cdr3_nt
TRBJ1-2 TRBV6-5 medium-sized . CASSYSPGGAYGYTF TGTGCCAGCAGTTACTCGCCGGGGGGGGCCTATGGCTACACCTTC
TRBJ2-2 TRBV19 . . CASSPFTGNTGELFF TGTGCCAGTAGTCCCTTCACAGGTAACACCGGGGAGCTGTTTTTT
TRBJ1-2 TRBV7-8 . . CASSLDGGYGYTF TGTGCCAGCAGCTTAGACGGGGGCTATGGCTACACCTTC
TRBJ1-1 TRBV7-8 once . CASSFRPPGTEAFF TGTGCCAGCAGCTTTAGACCCCCGGGCACTGAAGCTTTCTTT
TRBJ1-1 TRBV2 . . CASSEALFDSPMNTEAFF TGTGCCAGCAGTGAAGCGCTTTTTGACAGCCCAATGAACACTGAAGCTTTCTTT
TRBJ2-2 TRBV6-5 . . CASNKDRNTGELFF TGTGCCAGCAACAAAGACAGAAACACCGGGGAGCTGTTTTTT
TRBJ2-1 TRBV25-1 . . CATSKKPTGTHEQFF TGTGCCACCTCTAAGAAACCCACAGGGACCCATGAGCAGTTCTTC
TRBJ2-3 TRBV6-2/TRBV6-3 . TRBD2 CASSPRLAGTDTQYF TGTGCCAGCAGCCCGAGACTAGCGGGGACAGATACGCAGTATTTT
TRBJ1-1 TRBV10-1 . TRBD1 CASSEGQVGDTEAFF TGCGCCAGCAGTGAGGGACAGGTGGGGGACACTGAAGCTTTCTTT
TRBJ2-7 TRBV5-6 once . CASSFHYEQYF TGTGCCAGCAGCTTTCACTACGAGCAGTACTTC
TRBJ1-2 TRBV29-1 . . CSVGAAGPVYGYTF TGCAGCGTGGGGGCCGCAGGACCGGTCTATGGCTACACCTTC
TRBJ2-6 TRBV7-9 . TRBD1 CASSLSSGTGRSGANVLTF TGTGCCAGCAGCTTATCTTCCGGGACAGGGCGCTCTGGGGCCAACGTCCTGACTTTC
TRBJ1-6 TRBV14 . . CASSQANSYNSPLHF TGTGCCAGCAGCCAAGCCAACAGCTATAATTCACCCCTCCACTTT
TRBJ2-1 TRBV6-2/TRBV6-3 . TRBD2 CASSGRTRSYNEQFF TGTGCCAGCAGTGGCAGGACTAGGTCCTACAATGAGCAGTTCTTC
TRBJ2-7 TRBV30 once . CAWKSGQVEQYF TGTGCCTGGAAATCGGGACAAGTTGAGCAGTACTTC
TRBJ2-3 TRBV3-1/TRBV3-2 . TRBD2 CASSQEGLAGGGTDTQYF TGTGCCAGCAGCCAAGAGGGACTAGCGGGGGGAGGCACAGATACGCAGTATTTT
TRBJ1-5 TRBV7-2 . . CASSSRGGNQPQHF TGTGCCAGCAGCTCTAGGGGTGGCAATCAGCCCCAGCATTTT
TRBJ2-5 TRBV2 . . CASRSDSGIMGSQYF TGTGCCAGCAGATCAGACAGTGGAATAATGGGGTCCCAGTACTTC
TRBJ2-6 TRBV18 . . CASSRGRLSGANVLTF TGTGCCAGCTCGCGGGGACGCCTCTCTGGGGCCAACGTCCTGACTTTC
TRBJ1-2 TRBV27 . . CASSPIGTQNNYGYTF TGTGCCAGCAGTCCCATTGGGACACAGAATAACTATGGCTACACCTTC
TRBJ2-5 TRBV29-1 . TRBD1 CSVVPQGARTQYF TGCAGCGTTGTCCCCCAGGGGGCAAGGACCCAGTACTTC
TRBJ2-2 TRBV6-2/TRBV6-3 . TRBD2 CASSYGLGLLTGELFF TGTGCCAGCAGTTACGGCCTGGGACTATTAACCGGGGAGCTGTTTTTT
TRBJ2-5 TRBV6-2/TRBV6-3 . TRBD2 CASSHRSGLAGEIAKTQYF TGTGCCAGCAGTCACCGATCCGGGCTAGCGGGGGAAATTGCGAAGACCCAGTACTTC
TRBJ2-2 TRBV15 . . CATSPVLGVTGELFF TGTGCCACCAGTCCGGTATTAGGGGTCACCGGGGAGCTGTTTTTT
TRBJ2-5 TRBV7-6 . TRBD2 CASSSVAGGVETQYF TGTGCCAGCAGCTCCGTAGCGGGGGGGGTAGAGACCCAGTACTTC
TRBJ1-1 TRBV5-1 . . CASSLPGMGTEAFF TGCGCCAGCAGCTTGCCAGGGATGGGCACTGAAGCTTTCTTT
TRBJ2-3 TRBV4-1 . . CASSQRGEGDTQYF TGCGCCAGCAGCCAAAGGGGGGAGGGGGATACGCAGTATTTT
TRBJ2-5 TRBV4-1 once TRBD2 CASSRDGLALETQYF TGCGCCAGCAGCCGAGACGGACTAGCCTTGGAGACCCAGTACTTC
TRBJ1-1 TRBV3-1/TRBV3-2 . TRBD1 CASSGDRFPEAFF TGTGCCAGCAGCGGGGACAGATTTCCGGAAGCTTTCTTT
TRBJ1-2 TRBV5-4 . TRBD1 CASSLDRGVYGYTF TGTGCCAGCAGCTTGGACAGGGGGGTGTATGGCTACACCTTC
TRBJ2-7 TRBV6-6 . TRBD2 CATRSLAGVDEQYF TGTGCCACCAGGAGCCTAGCGGGGGTTGACGAGCAGTACTTC
TRBJ1-6 TRBV7-2 few TRBD1 CASSTTGVTSPLHF TGTGCCAGCAGCACGACAGGGGTTACTTCACCCCTCCACTTT
TRBJ2-5 TRBV3-1/TRBV3-2 . TRBD2 CASSQDPGGAGKTQYF TGTGCCAGCAGCCAAGATCCCGGGGGGGCCGGAAAGACCCAGTACTTC
TRBJ1-6 TRBV3-1/TRBV3-2 . TRBD1 CASRKRDSNSPLHF TGTGCCAGCAGGAAGAGGGACAGTAATTCACCCCTCCACTTT
TRBJ1-2 TRBV7-9 . TRBD1 CASSRIGGDYGYTF TGTGCCAGCAGCCGGATAGGGGGCGACTATGGCTACACCTTC
TRBJ1-1 TRBV27 . TRBD1 CASSPRTGQMNTEAFF TGTGCCAGCAGTCCACGGACAGGGCAGATGAACACTGAAGCTTTCTTT
TRBJ2-3 TRBV30 . . CACQDGGPSTDTQYF TGTGCCTGTCAAGACGGGGGACCTAGCACAGATACGCAGTATTTT
TRBJ2-7 TRBV5-4 . TRBD1 CASSFGGQTLTYEQYF TGTGCCAGCAGCTTTGGGGGACAGACCCTTACCTACGAGCAGTACTTC
TRBJ1-6 TRBV21-1 many . CASSKDRFSYNSPLHF TGTGCCAGCAGCAAAGACAGGTTCTCCTATAATTCACCCCTCCACTTT
TRBJ1-3 TRBV7-8 . . CASSFLVQATSSGNTIYF TGTGCCAGCAGCTTTCTGGTGCAGGCTACCTCCTCTGGAAACACCATATATTTT